The 18 T cell receptor beta chains below all came from one sample that was sequenced in a study of response to subunit inactivated influenza vaccine. TCRdb re-analysed the RT-PCR reads in MiXCR, keeping a single row per CDR3 protein. The table lists about 500,000 distinct CDR3 sequences, more than 15% of them singletons. The sequenced sample was CD4+ T cells sorted from PBMCs, obtained about 24 months after vaccination. The receptors shown here come from a man in his fifties or sixties who received an inactivated influenza vaccine.

The chain employs TRBV12-3 or TRBV12-4 and TRBJ2-7; 11 nucleotides line up with TRBD2. J gave up 3 bases and V 3 bases, and 13 bases lay outside the gene matches. This CDR3 has 18 amino acids. In DNA form, the CDR3 reads TGTGCCAGCAGTTTGAAAATAGCGGGAGGGGACAGAAACTACGAGCAGTACTTC. It codes for CASSLKIAGGDRNYEQYF.

Here the CDR3 DNA reads TGTGCCAGCAGCAGGACTAGCGGGTTCGCGAACACCGGGGAGCTGTTTTTT. This gives the protein CASSRTSGFANTGELFF. The rearrangement uses TRBV3-1 and TRBJ2-2, with 11 bases matching TRBD2. Germline CDR1 LGHDT, CDR2 YNNKEL (reference sequence). This CDR3 contains 17 residues. Trimming took 5 bases from V and 0 from J; bases not matched to a gene: 5.

The chain is built from TRBV12-3 or TRBV12-4 and TRBJ2-2, with 8 bases aligning to TRBD2. The CDR3 is 15 residues long. J gave up 0 bases and V 6 bases, and 3 bases lay outside the gene matches. The CDR3 DNA is TGTGCCAGCAGGGAACTAGCGGCGAACACCGGGGAGCTGTTTTTT. Translated: CASRELAANTGELFF.

The chain is built from TRBV4-3 and TRBJ2-5; tentatively, D is TRBD2 (7 bases). V lost 0 bases to trimming and J lost 10 bases, with 21 bases between them. This CDR3 has 16 residues. Per the germline V gene, CDR1 is LGHNA and CDR2 is YSLEER. CDR3 sequence (DNA): TGCGCCAGCAGCCAAGATAGTGGGGCCGGGGGGCGTTTCCAGTACTTC. It encodes CASSQDSGAGGRFQYF.

V gene TRBV15 combines with J gene TRBJ1-2; D remains ambiguous. Trimming removed 3 bases at V and 8 bases at J, with 16 bases between. This CDR3 contains 14 residues. Germline V gene lookup returns CDR1 LNHNV and CDR2 YYDKDF (reference sequence). The DNA for the CDR3 is TGTGCCACCAGCAGGACAAGTCCCTCGGGGGGCTACACCTTC. Translated, it gives CATSRTSPSGGYTF.

The genes are TRBV20-1 and TRBJ2-3, with D perhaps assigned TRBD1 or TRBD2 (7 bases each). Germline V CDR1 and CDR2: DFQATT, SNEGSKA (reference sequence). The length of the CDR3 is 17 residues. With 3 bases removed from V and 4 bases from J, the gap between germline ends came to 23 bases. CDR3 protein: CSASSQEQGGGPDTQYF. In nucleotides, the CDR3 is TGCAGTGCTAGTTCGCAGGAACAGGGAGGGGGCCCAGATACGCAGTATTTT.

This clonotype was found a few times. The CDR3 region is CASSPLHPGLAARGEQFF. The CDR3 DNA reads as TGTGCCAGCTCACCGCTTCACCCGGGACTAGCGGCGAGGGGTGAGCAGTTCTTC. The chain couples TRBV18 to TRBJ2-1, with 11 nucleotides matching TRBD2. CDR3 length: 18 residues. Trimming removed 3 bases from V and 9 bases from J; junction bases left unmatched: 16. Germline V lookup: CDR1 KGHSH, CDR2 LQKENI. Drawing the rest from reference TRBV18 and TRBJ2-1, the complete variable domain is NAGVMQNPRHLVRRRGQEARLRCSPMKGHSHVYWYRQLPEEGLKFMVYLQKENIIDESGMPKERFSAEFPKEGPSILRIQQVVRGDSAAYFCASSPLHPGLAARGEQFFGPGTRLTVL.

This clonotype has more than one count but fewer than ten. This sequence joins TRBV7-9 and TRBJ2-3; D ambiguous. Germline V lookup: CDR1 SEHNR, CDR2 FQNEAQ (reference sequence). The CDR3 is 14 residues long. V was shortened by 4 bases and J by 3 bases, with 11 bases between the two germline ends. The CDR3 DNA follows: TGTGCCAGCAGCTCAGGCGGAACAACAGATACGCAGTATTTT. Its protein product is CASSSGGTTDTQYF.

This clonotype was counted a few times. J is TRBJ2-3 and V is TRBV4-3; maybe TRBD1 (5 bases). The germline V gene has CDR1 LGHNA and CDR2 YSLEER. Between the trimmed V and J ends, which lost 4 bases and 3 bases, there was a span of 11 bases. This CDR3 is built from 14 residues. This chain's CDR3 is CASSRSYRTDTQYF. The CDR3 DNA reads as TGCGCCAGCAGCCGATCTTACAGGACAGATACGCAGTATTTT.

The chain employs TRBV5-1 and TRBJ2-1, with D maybe TRBD1 (6 bases). Germline lookup yields CDR1 SGHRS and CDR2 YFSETQ. The germline V and J ends were trimmed by 7 bases and 7 bases, with 15 bases remaining between them. There are 13 residues in the CDR3. DNA of the CDR3: TGCGCCAGCTTCCCAGGGGTGGGGAATGAGCAGTTCTTC. Its translation is CASFPGVGNEQFF.

V and J are TRBV11-2 and TRBJ1-6; D is undetermined. The V end was cut by 1 base, the J end by 8 bases, with 12 bases between. Looked up from germline, CDR1 is SGHAT and CDR2 is FQNNGV. The CDR3 contains 15 residues. In nucleotides, the CDR3 is TGTGCCAGCAGCTTAGGACTGCCTATGGATTCACCCCTCCACTTT. This sequence encodes CASSLGLPMDSPLHF.

This clonotype was found a few times. The CDR3: CSVGGTSGIAGELFF. DNA of the CDR3: TGCAGCGTTGGAGGGACTAGCGGGATTGCCGGGGAGCTGTTTTTT. The chain is built from TRBV29-1 and TRBJ2-2; TRBD2 matches at 13 bases. J gave up 6 bases and V 4 bases, and 5 bases lay outside the gene matches. This CDR3 has 15 amino acids. Germline CDR1 is SQVTM and CDR2 is ANQGSEA.

In its sample, this clonotype was seen a few times. The chain recombines TRBV20-1 with TRBJ1-5; no clear D. The CDR3 length is 15 residues. Trimming removed 3 bases at V and 0 bases at J, with 12 bases between. Looked up from germline, CDR1 is DFQATT and CDR2 is SNEGSKA (reference sequence). Here the CDR3 DNA reads TGCAGTGCTAGGCGGAGTAGGGATAGCAATCAGCCCCAGCATTTT. Its translation is CSARRSRDSNQPQHF.

This chain links TRBV4-3 with TRBJ2-3; 10 bases are a match to TRBD1. Germline V gene sequence: CDR1 LGHNA, CDR2 YSLEER. This CDR3 is 16 amino acids long. J was trimmed by 2 bases and V by 0 bases; bases with no gene match: 2. DNA of the CDR3: TGCGCCAGCAGCCAAGAAGGGACAGGGGACACAGATACGCAGTATTTT. Protein: CASSQEGTGDTDTQYF.

The chain uses TRBV27 and TRBJ2-7, with a weak D call TRBD2 (5 bases). V gave up 7 bases and J gave up 2 bases, with 15 bases separating them. Germline CDR1 is MNHEY and CDR2 is SMNVEV (reference sequence). This CDR3 has 14 amino acids. Here the CDR3 DNA reads TGTGCCAGCAAACTTGGAGGTGGCCCCTACGAGCAGTACTTC. Protein: CASKLGGGPYEQYF.

This chain links TRBV6-4 with TRBJ2-4; TRBD2 might be the D (7 bases). The germline V gene encodes CDR1 MRHNA and CDR2 SNTAGT. The CDR3 totals 16 residues. The V and J ends lost 6 bases and 0 bases respectively, with 15 bases between them. Written as DNA, the CDR3 is TGTGCCAGCAGGAGGGGGGGGCTTCAAGCCAAAAACATTCAGTACTTC. Translating it yields CASRRGGLQAKNIQYF.

The rearrangement joins TRBV7-2 to TRBJ2-3; TRBD2 matches 11 bases. The junction had 3 bases not matched to a gene; V was cut back by 1 base and J by 0 bases. Per germline, CDR1 SGHTA and CDR2 FQGNSA. The CDR3 has 17 amino acids. CDR3 DNA sequence: TGTGCCAGCAGCTTAGTGGGACTAGCGGCTAGCACAGATACGCAGTATTTT. This encodes CASSLVGLAASTDTQYF.

This clonotype is medium-sized. The chain links TRBV12-3 or TRBV12-4 to TRBJ2-1; the match to TRBD2 covers 8 bases. V dropped 3 bases and J dropped 4; count of bases not matched to a gene: 11. There are 17 residues in the CDR3. The CDR3 loop reads CASSFQLSGGKYNEQFF. The CDR3, as DNA: TGTGCCAGCAGTTTCCAGCTAAGCGGGGGCAAATACAATGAGCAGTTCTTC.